The 16 T cell receptor beta chains given below trace back to one sample, sequenced in a study of blood T cell repertoires in COVID-19. Measured with immunoSEQ multiplex PCR; TCRdb has only the in-frame clones, and not every one. The sample lists 100,000 to 130,000 clones, approximately 88% seen once, with approximately 6.2% in the top ten. The sequencing input was peripheral blood. The receptors here all came from a man aged 50 or older with active or convalescent COVID-19.

This clone was detected once. The chain couples TRBV20-1 to TRBJ1-2; D not resolved. Germline V CDR1 and CDR2: DFQATT, SNEGSKA (reference sequence). The CDR3 has 13 amino acids. The germline V and J ends were trimmed by 3 bases and 8 bases, with 16 bases remaining between them. The CDR3 reads CSASLREAGGYTF. Here the CDR3 DNA reads TGCAGTGCTAGTCTAAGGGAGGCGGGGGGCTACACCTTC.

The V call is TRBV5-4, the J call TRBJ1-3; 9 positions agree with TRBD1. Germline assignment: CDR1 SGHNT and CDR2 YYREEE (reference sequence). Losses at the gene ends were 0 bases for V and 4 bases for J; bases not matched to a gene: 2. The CDR3 sequence is 15 residues long. CDR3 nucleotide sequence: TGTGCCAGCAGCTTGGTGGGACAGGGAGGAAACACCATATATTTT. Amino acid sequence: CASSLVGQGGNTIYF.

The chain couples TRBV19 to TRBJ2-7, with TRBD2 identical over 11 bases. This CDR3 contains 15 residues. In germline, CDR1 is LNHDA, CDR2 SQIVND (reference sequence). The trim removed 5 bases at V and 2 bases at J, leaving 5 bases unmatched. The CDR3 DNA follows: TGTGCCAGTAGTCTGGGACTAGCGGCGACCTACGAGCAGTACTTC. This codes for CASSLGLAATYEQYF.

This chain links TRBV19 with TRBJ2-5, with 10 bases fitting TRBD2. The CDR3 extends over 16 amino acids. Germline CDR1 is LNHDA and CDR2 is SQIVND (reference sequence). With V trimmed by 3 bases and J by 1 base, 5 bases remained unmatched. DNA for the CDR3: TGTGCCAGTAGTATCGGTACTAGCGGGACCCAAGAGACCCAGTACTTC. Translating it yields CASSIGTSGTQETQYF.

The V and J genes are TRBV6-5 and TRBJ2-2; TRBD1 matches 9 bases. J lost 2 bases, V lost 7 bases, and 2 bases had no gene match. The CDR3 is 14 residues long. From germline, CDR1 is MNHEY and CDR2 SVGAGI. CDR3 region: CASTTGGNTGELFF. The DNA for the CDR3 is TGTGCCAGCACCACAGGGGGCAACACCGGGGAGCTGTTTTTT.

The chain uses TRBV10-3 and TRBJ1-1; possible D gene TRBD1, 5 bases. The CDR3 is 12 residues long. Trimming stripped 6 bases from V and 3 bases from J, with 8 bases between. Germline CDR1 is ENHRY and CDR2 is SYGVKD. CDR3 loop: CAIRGGDTEAFF. The CDR3 DNA is TGTGCCATCAGAGGAGGGGACACTGAAGCTTTCTTT.

This chain connects TRBV29-1 to TRBJ2-7; 9 nucleotides line up with TRBD2. The V gene end was trimmed by 6 bases and the J gene end by 7 bases; junction bases not matched to a gene: 7. Germline V CDR1 and CDR2: SQVTM, ANQGSEA. This CDR3 comprises 12 residues. The CDR3 DNA sequence: TGCAGCGTGATCTGGGCGGGAGGGGAGCAGTACTTC. Protein sequence: CSVIWAGGEQYF.

The rearrangement uses TRBV12-3 or TRBV12-4 and TRBJ1-2; D is unresolved. This CDR3 is built from 13 residues. Trimming took 4 bases from V and 2 from J, leaving 8 bases between them. For the CDR3, the DNA is TGTGCCAGCAGTTCCACGGTGAACTATGGCTACACCTTC. Its protein is CASSSTVNYGYTF.

The chain employs TRBV15 and TRBJ2-1, with a tentative D call TRBD1 (5 bases). Germline CDR1 and CDR2: LNHNV and YYDKDF (reference sequence). The length of the CDR3 is 15 residues. The V end was cut by 5 bases, the J end by 0 bases, with 11 bases between. The CDR3 loop is CATSLDSSSYNEQFF. CDR3 nucleotides: TGTGCCACCAGCTTAGACAGCAGCTCCTACAATGAGCAGTTCTTC. Drawing the rest from reference TRBV15 and TRBJ2-1, the complete variable domain is DAMVIQNPRYQVTQFGKPVTLSCSQTLNHNVMYWYQQKSSQAPKLLFHYYDKDFNNEADTPDNFQSRRPNTSFCFLDIRSPGLGDTAMYLCATSLDSSSYNEQFFGPGTRLTVL.

The V gene is TRBV18, the J gene TRBJ2-3; 9 bases are a match to TRBD2. The CDR3 consists of 16 residues. The germline CDR1 and CDR2 sequences are KGHSH and LQKENI. The V and J ends lost 0 bases and 2 bases, in that order; junction bases with no gene match: 3. CDR3 residues: CASSPPASGNTDTQYF. CDR3 coding DNA: TGTGCCAGCTCACCACCTGCTAGCGGGAACACAGATACGCAGTATTTT.

As DNA, the CDR3 is TGTGCCAGTAGTTCGGGACAGAAGATCGGGGGCTACACCTTC. Its translation: CASSSGQKIGGYTF. V is TRBV19 and J is TRBJ1-2; 7 positions agree with TRBD1. The CDR3 has 14 residues. The ends lost 5 bases at V and 8 bases at J; junction bases unmatched: 11. The germline V gene has CDR1 LNHDA and CDR2 SQIVND (reference sequence). The whole variable domain, filled in from reference TRBV19 and TRBJ1-2, reads DGGITQSPKYLFRKEGQNVTLSCEQNLNHDAMYWYRQDPGQGLRLIYYSQIVNDFQKGDIAEGYSVSREKKESFPLTVTSAQKNPTAFYLCASSSGQKIGGYTFGSGTRLTVV.

V and J are TRBV10-3 and TRBJ2-3; D gene uncertain. Per germline, CDR1 ENHRY and CDR2 SYGVKD. V lost 1 base and J 2 bases, leaving 13 bases between the germline ends. The CDR3 contains 16 residues. The CDR3 protein is CAISEYQSAHTDTQYF. The DNA of the CDR3 is TGTGCCATCAGTGAGTATCAGAGCGCCCACACAGATACGCAGTATTTT.

The rearrangement uses TRBV5-1 and TRBJ1-1; 11 nucleotides agree with TRBD1. The V gene end was trimmed by 3 bases and the J gene end by 10 bases; junction bases not matched to a gene: 5. This CDR3 is 13 amino acids long. Germline assignment: CDR1 SGHRS and CDR2 YFSETQ. CDR3: CASSSGQGAAAFF. CDR3 nucleotides: TGCGCCAGCAGCTCCGGACAGGGGGCTGCAGCTTTCTTT. Together with reference TRBV5-1 and TRBJ1-1, the CDR3 gives the full variable domain: KAGVTQTPRYLIKTRGQQVTLSCSPISGHRSVSWYQQTPGQGLQFLFEYFSETQRNKGNFPGRFSGRQFSNSRSEMNVSTLELGDSALYLCASSSGQGAAAFFGQGTRLTVV.

V is TRBV6-5 and J is TRBJ2-7; 9 nucleotides agree with TRBD1. CDR1 is MNHEY and CDR2 is SVGAGI in the germline V gene. J was trimmed by 4 bases and V by 2 bases; bases with no gene match: 0. There are 13 residues in the CDR3. The CDR3: CASSYDRGYEQYF. Here the CDR3 DNA reads TGTGCCAGCAGTTACGACAGGGGGTACGAGCAGTACTTC.

This chain connects TRBV5-4 to TRBJ1-2; 9 positions agree with TRBD1. Losses at the gene ends were 3 bases for V and 8 bases for J; bases not matched to a gene: 8. Germline CDR1 is SGHNT and CDR2 is YYREEE (reference sequence). This CDR3 has 14 amino acids. CDR3 nucleotides: TGTGCCAGCAGCTCAAATACAGGGGGCCGGGGCTACACCTTC. Translated, it gives CASSSNTGGRGYTF.

The genes are TRBV7-9 and TRBJ2-7; weak D call: TRBD1 (6 bases). CDR1 is SEHNR and CDR2 is FQNEAQ in the germline V gene (reference sequence). The CDR3 loop spans 16 amino acids. Trimming removed 1 base from V and 3 bases from J, with 16 bases in between. CDR3: CASSLESWGPHYEQYF. CDR3 DNA sequence: TGTGCCAGCAGCTTAGAGAGCTGGGGGCCCCACTACGAGCAGTACTTC.